The source of this TCR beta chain is a study of T-cell reconstitution after alpha-beta-depleted transplantation in children. The CDR3 sequence is 15 residues long. Germline lookup yields CDR1 SQVTM and CDR2 ANQGSEA. V was pared by 3 bases and J by 5 bases, with 19 bases between. Preparing the TCRbeta library involved the use of unique molecular identifiers. A single record per CDR3 protein comes from TCRdb applying MiXCR to the PCR reads. Counted here are over 400,000 distinct CDR3 sequences, around an eighth occurring once; the ten biggest clones make up under 7%. Only a few counts were recorded for this clonotype.

The J gene is TRBJ1-1, the V gene TRBV29-1; D is uncertain. The input for sequencing was PBMCs from the stem cell graft donor, taken from the stem cell graft. The receptor was isolated from a human donor who donated a stem cell graft to a child with combined immunodeficiency. The CDR3: CSVDGSLDRRTEAFF. In nucleotides, the CDR3 is TGCAGCGTTGATGGCAGTCTCGATAGGAGGACTGAAGCTTTCTTT. The full variable domain, its missing parts supplied by reference TRBV29-1 and TRBJ1-1, is SAVISQKPSRDICQRGTSLTIQCQVDSQVTMMFWYRQQPGQSLTLIATANQGSEATYESGFVIDKFPISRPNLTFSTLTVSNMSPEDSSIYLCSVDGSLDRRTEAFFGQGTRLTVV.